Presented here are 27 T cell receptor beta chains from one specimen sequenced in a study of cytomegalovirus exposure and HLA in healthy donors. Primers for the PCR totalled 60 Vbeta and 13 Jbeta. Measured with immunoSEQ multiplex PCR; TCRdb has only the in-frame clones, and not every one. The table lists some 150,000 clones, about 60% of them singletons, with approximately 6.5% in the top ten. The material sequenced was PBMCs. The receptor source for this set is a woman aged 55-70 years in good health and CMV-seropositive.

The chain joins TRBV6-1 to TRBJ1-5, with 7 bases that match TRBD1. This CDR3 is 14 amino acids long. The V gene end was trimmed by 8 bases and the J gene end by 7 bases; junction bases not matched to a gene: 11. Germline lookup yields CDR1 MNHNS and CDR2 SASEGT. CDR3 residues: CASSETYRGQPQHF. For the CDR3, the DNA is TGTGCCAGCTCCGAAACTTACAGGGGACAGCCCCAGCATTTT.

V and J are TRBV9 and TRBJ1-1; maybe TRBD1 (5 bases). CDR1 is SGDLS and CDR2 is YYNGEE in the germline V gene. V was pared by 4 bases and J by 2 bases, with 15 bases between. CDR3 length equals 15 residues. CDR3: CASSPADTTNTEAFF. CDR3 coding DNA: TGTGCCAGCAGCCCGGCGGACACCACCAACACTGAAGCTTTCTTT.

The chain employs TRBV18 and TRBJ2-5, with 8 nucleotides matching TRBD1. CDR1 and CDR2 (germline): KGHSH, LQKENI. CDR3 length: 14 amino acids. The ends lost 3 bases at V and 1 base at J; junction bases unmatched: 1. This chain's CDR3 is CASSPQGAQETQYF. Written as DNA, the CDR3 is TGTGCCAGCTCACCCCAGGGGGCCCAAGAGACCCAGTACTTC.

J is TRBJ1-2 and V is TRBV4-2, with D tentatively TRBD1 (5 bases). Trimming removed 0 bases from V and 5 bases from J, with 13 bases in between. CDR3 length: 15 residues. Germline V lookup: CDR1 LGHNA, CDR2 YNFKEQ. For the CDR3, the DNA is TGTGCCAGCAGCCAAGATATACCAGGGTTATATGGCTACACCTTC. Translation gives CASSQDIPGLYGYTF.

The chain is built from TRBV4-2 and TRBJ2-2, with TRBD2 matching 13 bases. The CDR3 totals 18 residues. Germline V CDR1 and CDR2: LGHNA, YNFKEQ. Trimming cost V 0 bases and J 3 bases; bases outside gene matches: 4. CDR3 DNA sequence: TGTGCCAGCAGCCAAGAGGGGACTAGCGGGACTCACACCGGGGAGCTGTTTTTT. It encodes CASSQEGTSGTHTGELFF.

This rearrangement joins TRBV29-1 to TRBJ2-5; the D gene is possibly TRBD2 (7 bases). Trimming removed 5 bases at V and 5 bases at J, with 12 bases between. Germline-derived CDR1 and CDR2 are SQVTM and ANQGSEA. This CDR3 region has 12 residues. The CDR3: CSVRGGVETQYF. The CDR3 DNA reads TGCAGCGTTAGGGGGGGCGTGGAGACCCAGTACTTC.

The chain employs TRBV6-1 and TRBJ1-2; TRBD1 might be the D (5 bases). Deletions cut 2 bases from V and 0 bases from J, with 10 bases between. The CDR3 consists of 15 residues. CDR1 and CDR2 (germline): MNHNS, SASEGT. As DNA, the CDR3 is TGTGCCAGCAGTGAAAAAACAGGAGCTAACTATGGCTACACCTTC. This encodes CASSEKTGANYGYTF.

The chain uses TRBV30 and TRBJ2-3; possible D gene TRBD2, 6 bases. The V end was cut by 3 bases, the J end by 2 bases, with 12 bases between. The CDR3 loop spans 14 amino acids. Germline CDR1 reads GTSNPN; CDR2 reads SVGIG (reference sequence). CDR3 DNA: TGTGCCTGGAGGGTTAGCGGCAACACAGATACGCAGTATTTT. This translates into CAWRVSGNTDTQYF.

This clone was seen more than once but under ten times. The chain combines TRBV28 with TRBJ2-3, with D tentatively TRBD1 (6 bases). The V gene's germline CDR1 is MDHEN and CDR2 SYDVKM. This CDR3 has 15 amino acids. V was cut by 2 bases and J by 3 bases, with 12 bases left in between. In DNA, the CDR3 is TGTGCCAGCAGTTTAGCGATGGGGGCGACAGATACGCAGTATTTT. Translation: CASSLAMGATDTQYF.

V and J are TRBV2 and TRBJ1-4; no firm D call. Germline V CDR1 and CDR2: SNHLY, FYNNEI. The CDR3 spans 12 residues. The chain's CDR3 is CAVTRENEKLFF. The CDR3 DNA reads as TGTGCAGTGACACGGGAGAATGAAAAACTGTTTTTT.

This sequence joins TRBV9 and TRBJ2-1, with 10 bases that match TRBD2. The germline V gene has CDR1 SGDLS and CDR2 YYNGEE. This CDR3 has 15 amino acids. Germline trimming cut 4 bases from V and 2 bases from J; bases unmatched to any gene: 3. CDR3 DNA: TGTGCCAGCAGCAGGCTAGCGGGGGCCTACAATGAGCAGTTCTTC. It yields the protein CASSRLAGAYNEQFF. The full variable domain, its missing parts supplied by reference TRBV9 and TRBJ2-1, is DSGVTQTPKHLITATGQRVTLRCSPRSGDLSVYWYQQSLDQGLQFLIQYYNGEERAKGNILERFSAQQFPDLHSELNLSSLELGDSALYFCASSRLAGAYNEQFFGPGTRLTVL.

The rearrangement joins TRBV2 to TRBJ1-1; TRBD1 is a possible D gene (6 bases). V lost 1 base and J 4 bases, leaving 13 bases between the germline ends. The CDR3 loop spans 15 amino acids. Germline values: CDR1 SNHLY, CDR2 FYNNEI. In DNA, the CDR3 is TGTGCCAGCAGTGAAGGTCTGGGGGCGACCACTGAAGCTTTCTTT. It yields the protein CASSEGLGATTEAFF.

The chain has TRBV6-6 and TRBJ2-5; 10 nucleotides align to TRBD2. J lost 1 base, V lost 6 bases, and 5 bases had no gene match. Germline-derived CDR1 and CDR2 are MNHNY and SVGAGI (reference sequence). CDR3 length: 15 residues. The CDR3 here is CASSRTSGRQETQYF. Here the CDR3 DNA reads TGTGCCAGCAGCCGGACTAGCGGACGCCAAGAGACCCAGTACTTC.

This clone was seen just once. J is TRBJ2-6 and V is TRBV5-1, with D hard to call. CDR3 length equals 13 residues. In germline, CDR1 is SGHRS, CDR2 YFSETQ. V dropped 4 bases and J dropped 4 bases, with 6 bases sitting between them. The chain's CDR3 is CASSPEGANVLTF. CDR3 nucleotide sequence: TGCGCCAGCAGCCCAGAAGGGGCCAACGTCCTGACTTTC.

This chain joins TRBV7-9 and TRBJ2-1; 8 bases are a match to TRBD2. The V segment lost 3 bases and the J segment 6 bases; nucleotides outside the gene matches: 13. Looked up from germline, CDR1 is SEHNR and CDR2 is FQNEAQ (reference sequence). The CDR3 has 17 residues. Here the CDR3 reads CASSFSGVPAGVNEQFF. The CDR3 nucleotides read TGTGCCAGCAGCTTTAGCGGGGTACCTGCGGGGGTCAATGAGCAGTTCTTC.

The gene calls are TRBV4-1 and TRBJ2-5; D might be TRBD1 (6 bases). Trimming shortened V by 1 base and J by 7 bases, and 16 bases separated the two germline ends. The CDR3 is 15 residues long. Germline loops: CDR1 MGHRA, CDR2 YSYEKL. CDR3 nucleotides: TGCGCCAGCAGCCAAGGGGCAGGGGCCGGAGCGACCCAGTACTTC. This translates into CASSQGAGAGATQYF.

The V and J genes are TRBV18 and TRBJ2-3; possible D gene TRBD2, 5 bases. Trimming took off 5 bases at V and 1 base at J, with 13 bases between the two ends. Germline values: CDR1 KGHSH, CDR2 LQKENI. CDR3 length: 15 residues. The CDR3 loop reads CASSSNGDGTDTQYF. In DNA form, the CDR3 reads TGTGCCAGCTCATCCAACGGGGATGGCACAGATACGCAGTATTTT.

The CDR3 protein is CASSARDRGNYGYTF. CDR3 DNA sequence: TGTGCCAGCAGCGCCCGGGACAGGGGTAACTATGGCTACACCTTC. The chain combines TRBV7-9 with TRBJ1-2; the match to TRBD1 covers 10 bases. With V trimmed by 5 bases and J by 1 base, 4 bases remained unmatched. CDR3 length: 15 amino acids. Germline V CDR1 and CDR2: SEHNR, FQNEAQ (reference sequence).

The CDR3 DNA follows: TGTGCCAGCAGTGAACGGACTAGCGGCCTTGATACGCAGTATTTT. Translating it yields CASSERTSGLDTQYF. The chain recombines TRBV28 with TRBJ2-3; 10 positions agree with TRBD2. CDR1 MDHEN and CDR2 SYDVKM come from the germline V gene. The CDR3 consists of 15 residues. With V trimmed by 5 bases and J by 6 bases, 8 bases remained unmatched.

The chain carries TRBV4-3 and TRBJ2-2, with D hard to call. This CDR3 comprises 14 residues. The germline V gene has CDR1 LGHNA and CDR2 YSLEER. V lost 0 bases and J lost 5, with 7 bases in between. CDR3 DNA: TGCGCCAGCAGCCAAGACGCCGGGACCGGGGAGCTGTTTTTT. Protein: CASSQDAGTGELFF.

The chain employs TRBV19 and TRBJ2-1, with 12 bases aligning to TRBD2. The CDR3 spans 15 residues. Germline V gene data show CDR1 as LNHDA and CDR2 as SQIVND (reference sequence). V was pared by 2 bases and J by 7 bases, with 3 bases of the junction left unmatched. The DNA for the CDR3 is TGTGCCAGTAGTATAACTAGCGGGAGGACTAATGAGCAGTTCTTC. Its translation is CASSITSGRTNEQFF.

The rearrangement links TRBV11-2 to TRBJ1-5; D ambiguous. V was clipped by 3 bases and J by 0 bases, with 6 bases between them. CDR3 length equals 14 residues. Germline-derived CDR1 and CDR2 are SGHAT and FQNNGV. DNA for the CDR3: TGTGCCAGCAGCTTGAGTATTAGCAATCAGCCCCAGCATTTT. Translation: CASSLSISNQPQHF.

The sample holds a few counts of this clone. V gene TRBV28 combines with J gene TRBJ1-2; D is perhaps TRBD1 (5 bases). From germline, CDR1 is MDHEN and CDR2 SYDVKM. The CDR3 contains 17 residues. The V end was cut by 4 bases, the J end by 1 base, with 19 bases between. The CDR3, as DNA: TGTGCCAGCAGTTCCTTGGGCGCGCTGGACATTAACTATGGCTACACCTTC. Encoded protein: CASSSLGALDINYGYTF.

The chain employs TRBV5-1 and TRBJ2-1; 14 bases match TRBD2. Germline V lookup: CDR1 SGHRS, CDR2 YFSETQ. The CDR3 spans 16 residues. Losses at the gene ends were 1 base for V and 9 bases for J; bases not matched to a gene: 6. In DNA form, the CDR3 reads TGCGCCAGCAGCTTGAATCGACTAGCGGGAGGGGGTGAGCAGTTCTTC. It is translated as CASSLNRLAGGGEQFF.

This rearrangement joins TRBV7-3 to TRBJ2-5; 8 nucleotides line up with TRBD1. Germline assignment: CDR1 SGHTA and CDR2 FQGTGA. V lost 5 bases and J lost 4; bases outside the gene matches: 3. The CDR3 totals 13 residues. For the CDR3, the DNA is TGTGCCAGCAGCGCAGGACAGGGAGAGACCCAGTACTTC. Its translation is CASSAGQGETQYF.

Remarks on this clone: This sample includes further DNA sequences coding for the same CDR3. The J gene is TRBJ2-4, the V gene TRBV5-1, with D unresolved. CDR1 is SGHRS and CDR2 is YFSETQ in the germline V gene. Trimming removed 2 bases from V and 0 bases from J, with 6 bases in between. This CDR3 is 14 amino acids long. CDR3 nucleotides: TGCGCCAGCAGCTTAGGAGAAGCCAAAAACATTCAGTACTTC. Protein sequence: CASSLGEAKNIQYF.

The gene calls are TRBV19 and TRBJ1-5; maybe TRBD1 (6 bases). The CDR3 is 14 residues long. Trimming pared 2 bases from V and 5 bases from J, leaving 10 bases between. Per germline, CDR1 LNHDA and CDR2 SQIVND (reference sequence). The CDR3 nucleotides are TGTGCCAGTAGTATACTGGCAGGGGATCAGCCCCAGCATTTT. Its translation is CASSILAGDQPQHF.